The rows below give T cell receptor beta chains drawn from one sample of a study of T cells expressing NK-cell markers. TCRdb re-called the 5' RACE reads and catalogs CDR3 proteins one per entry, DNA excluded. Recorded for this sample: roughly 110,000 distinct CDR3 sequences. Material: blood T cells: a sorted CD56 or NKG2C T cell subset, CD4+ or CD8+ T cells, or bulk PBMC T cells (not recorded which). The receptors were sampled from a woman aged 18 to 75 in good health. CDR3s include the opening cysteine and the closing phenylalanine or tryptophan.

J gene | V gene | CDR3 protein
TRBJ2-7 | TRBV27 | CASRTGQGAYEQYF
TRBJ2-1 | TRBV7-9 | CASSLSSNEQFF
TRBJ2-7 | TRBV7-9 | CASSGGRGYDEQYF
TRBJ1-3 | TRBV29-1 | CSVDLDGGNTIYF
TRBJ2-4 | TRBV6-2/TRBV6-3 | CASSQRTSTLAKNIQYF
TRBJ1-2 | TRBV20-1 | CSATHMGGANTRGYGYTF
TRBJ2-3 | TRBV12-3/TRBV12-4 | CASSPGAGWSDTQYF
TRBJ1-1 | TRBV11-2 | CASSLDPPEGSNTEAFF
TRBJ1-1 | TRBV6-1 | CASTAGGNTEAFF
TRBJ1-1 | TRBV24-1 | CATRGANTEAFF
TRBJ1-1 | TRBV15 | CATSPLAGDGTEAFF
TRBJ2-1 | TRBV13 | CASSATVYNEQFF
TRBJ2-1 | TRBV7-9 | CASSQEGTGVNEQFF
TRBJ2-2 | TRBV29-1 | CSVPFTGELFF
TRBJ1-4 | TRBV4-2 | CASSQKTEGEATEKLFF
TRBJ2-1 | TRBV27 | CASSFSLTGSNEQFF
TRBJ2-1 | TRBV4-3 | CASSQVHGGTYNEQFF
TRBJ1-1 | TRBV6-2/TRBV6-3 | CASGPDSMNTEAFF
TRBJ2-2 | TRBV6-2/TRBV6-3 | CASSLVWGANTGELFF
TRBJ2-3 | TRBV5-4 | CASTLGERGSTDTQYF
TRBJ1-1 | TRBV7-2 | CASSLGIREAFF
TRBJ2-2 | TRBV4-3 | CASSQEGYTGELFF
TRBJ2-7 | TRBV29-1 | CSVQGGPGLQFYEQYF
TRBJ2-7 | TRBV9 | CASSVGSSSYEQYF
TRBJ2-1 | TRBV20-1 | CSAVESGTPRVNEQFF
TRBJ2-7 | TRBV18 | CASSRESASSYEQYF
TRBJ2-5 | TRBV3-1 | CASSQGVGERDGQYF
TRBJ2-7 | TRBV14 | CASSQWAVAYEQYF
TRBJ2-1 | TRBV28 | CASSTLRDGYNEQFF
TRBJ2-7 | TRBV12-3/TRBV12-4 | CASSPTQGQGRYEQYF
TRBJ1-1 | TRBV27 | CASSFRLDRDLMAEAFF
TRBJ2-3 | TRBV20-1 | CSADGPGPSTDTQYF